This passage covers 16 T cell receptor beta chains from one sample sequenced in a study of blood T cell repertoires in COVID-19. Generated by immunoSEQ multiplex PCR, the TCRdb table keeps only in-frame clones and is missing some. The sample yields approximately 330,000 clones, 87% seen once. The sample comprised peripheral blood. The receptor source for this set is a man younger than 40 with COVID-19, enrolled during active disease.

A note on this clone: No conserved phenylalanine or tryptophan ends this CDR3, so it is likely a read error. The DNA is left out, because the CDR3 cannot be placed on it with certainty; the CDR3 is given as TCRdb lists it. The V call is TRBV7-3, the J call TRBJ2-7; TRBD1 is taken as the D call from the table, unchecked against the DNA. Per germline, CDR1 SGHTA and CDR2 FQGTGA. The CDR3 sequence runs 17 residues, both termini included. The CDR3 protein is CASSLQAGYDGQGAPQI.

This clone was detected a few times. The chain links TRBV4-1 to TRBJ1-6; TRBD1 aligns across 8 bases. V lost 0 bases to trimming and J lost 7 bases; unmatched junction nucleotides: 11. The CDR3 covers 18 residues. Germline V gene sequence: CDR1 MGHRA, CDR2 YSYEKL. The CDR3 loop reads CASSQENFIGQGNSPLHF. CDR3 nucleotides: TGCGCCAGCAGCCAAGAAAACTTTATTGGACAGGGCAATTCACCCCTCCACTTT.

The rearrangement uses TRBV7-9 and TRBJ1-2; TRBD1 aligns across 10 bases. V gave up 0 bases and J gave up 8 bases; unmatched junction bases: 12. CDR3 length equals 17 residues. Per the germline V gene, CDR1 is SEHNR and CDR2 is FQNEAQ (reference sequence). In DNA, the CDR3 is TGTGCCAGCAGCTTAGCGTTCCCTTCCGGGACAGGGGAAGGCTACACCTTC. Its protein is CASSLAFPSGTGEGYTF.

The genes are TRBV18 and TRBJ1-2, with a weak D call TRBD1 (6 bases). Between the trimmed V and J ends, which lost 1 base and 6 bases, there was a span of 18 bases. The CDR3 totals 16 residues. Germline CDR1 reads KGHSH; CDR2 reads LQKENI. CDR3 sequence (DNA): TGTGCCAGCTCACCACAACATACGGCACAGGGAGATGGCTACACCTTC. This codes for CASSPQHTAQGDGYTF.

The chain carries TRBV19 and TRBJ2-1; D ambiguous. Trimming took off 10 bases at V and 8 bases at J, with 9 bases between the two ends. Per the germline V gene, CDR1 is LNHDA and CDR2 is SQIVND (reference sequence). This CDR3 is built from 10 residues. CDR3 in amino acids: CAIGGDEQFF. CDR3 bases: TGTGCCATAGGTGGAGATGAGCAGTTCTTC.

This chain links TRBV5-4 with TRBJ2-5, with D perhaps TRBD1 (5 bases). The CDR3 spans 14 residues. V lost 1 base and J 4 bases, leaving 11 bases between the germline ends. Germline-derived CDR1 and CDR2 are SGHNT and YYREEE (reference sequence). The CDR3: CASSLQGAAETQYF. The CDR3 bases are TGTGCCAGCAGCTTGCAGGGTGCCGCAGAGACCCAGTACTTC.

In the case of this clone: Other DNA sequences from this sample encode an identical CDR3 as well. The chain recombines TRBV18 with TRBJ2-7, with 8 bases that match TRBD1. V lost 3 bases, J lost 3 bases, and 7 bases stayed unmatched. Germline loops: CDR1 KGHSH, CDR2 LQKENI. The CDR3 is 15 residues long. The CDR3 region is CASSPGTGRGYEQYF. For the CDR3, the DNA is TGTGCCAGCTCACCCGGGACAGGTCGGGGCTACGAGCAGTACTTC.

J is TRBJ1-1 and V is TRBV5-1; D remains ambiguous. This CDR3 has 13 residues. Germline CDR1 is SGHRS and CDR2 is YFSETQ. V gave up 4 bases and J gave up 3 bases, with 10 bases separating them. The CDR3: CASSPREDTEAFF. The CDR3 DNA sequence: TGCGCCAGCAGCCCACGGGAAGACACTGAAGCTTTCTTT.

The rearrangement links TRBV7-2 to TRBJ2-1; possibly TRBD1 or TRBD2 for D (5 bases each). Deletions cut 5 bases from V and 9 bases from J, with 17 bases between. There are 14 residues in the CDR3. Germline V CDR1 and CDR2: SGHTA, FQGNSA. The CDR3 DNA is TGTGCCAGCAGCCTAGAGGGGTCGGGCCCTGAGCAGTTCTTC. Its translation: CASSLEGSGPEQFF.

CDR3 bases: TGTGCCAGCAGTGACGGAGGGGCCACAGATACGCAGTATTTT. Protein sequence: CASSDGGATDTQYF. J is TRBJ2-3 and V is TRBV2; D may be TRBD2 (6 bases). The CDR3 spans 14 residues. From germline, CDR1 is SNHLY and CDR2 FYNNEI. Trimming took off 3 bases at V and 2 bases at J, with 9 bases between the two ends.

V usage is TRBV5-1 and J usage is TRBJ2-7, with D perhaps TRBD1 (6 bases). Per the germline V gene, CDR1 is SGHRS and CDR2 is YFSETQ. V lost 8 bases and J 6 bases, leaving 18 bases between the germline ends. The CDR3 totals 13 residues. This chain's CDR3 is CASRSEGVSEQYF. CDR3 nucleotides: TGCGCCAGTCGCTCCGAGGGGGTAAGCGAGCAGTACTTC.

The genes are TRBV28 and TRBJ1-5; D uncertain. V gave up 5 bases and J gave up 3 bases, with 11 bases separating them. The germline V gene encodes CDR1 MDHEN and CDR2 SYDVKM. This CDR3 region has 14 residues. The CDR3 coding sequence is TGTGCCAGCAGTGAGAGGGTGGCCAATCAGCCCCAGCATTTT. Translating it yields CASSERVANQPQHF. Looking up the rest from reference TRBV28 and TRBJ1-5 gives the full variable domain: DVKVTQSSRYLVKRTGEKVFLECVQDMDHENMFWYRQDPGLGLRLIYFSYDVKMKEKGDIPEGYSVSREKKERFSLILESASTNQTSMYLCASSERVANQPQHFGDGTRLSIL.

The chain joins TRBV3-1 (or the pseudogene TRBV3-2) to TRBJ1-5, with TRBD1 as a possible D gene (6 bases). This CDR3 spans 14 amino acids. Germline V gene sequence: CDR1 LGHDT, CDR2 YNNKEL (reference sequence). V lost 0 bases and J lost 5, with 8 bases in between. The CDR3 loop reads CASSQERTDQPQHF. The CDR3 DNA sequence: TGTGCCAGCAGCCAAGAGAGGACAGATCAGCCCCAGCATTTT.

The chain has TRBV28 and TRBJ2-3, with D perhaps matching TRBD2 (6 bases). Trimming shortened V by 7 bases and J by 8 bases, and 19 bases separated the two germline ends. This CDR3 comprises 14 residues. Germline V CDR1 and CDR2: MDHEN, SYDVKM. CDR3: CASTPGVHGGTQYF. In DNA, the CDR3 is TGTGCCAGCACCCCTGGAGTCCACGGGGGTACGCAGTATTTT. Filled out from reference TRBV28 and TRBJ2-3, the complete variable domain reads DVKVTQSSRYLVKRTGEKVFLECVQDMDHENMFWYRQDPGLGLRLIYFSYDVKMKEKGDIPEGYSVSREKKERFSLILESASTNQTSMYLCASTPGVHGGTQYFGPGTRLTVL.

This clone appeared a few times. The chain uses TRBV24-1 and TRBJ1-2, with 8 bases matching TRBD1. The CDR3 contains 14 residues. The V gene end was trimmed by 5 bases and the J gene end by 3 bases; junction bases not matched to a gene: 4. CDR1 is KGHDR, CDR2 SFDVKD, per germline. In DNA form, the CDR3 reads TGTGCCACCAGTGCCGCGGACAGGGACTATGGCTACACCTTC. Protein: CATSAADRDYGYTF.

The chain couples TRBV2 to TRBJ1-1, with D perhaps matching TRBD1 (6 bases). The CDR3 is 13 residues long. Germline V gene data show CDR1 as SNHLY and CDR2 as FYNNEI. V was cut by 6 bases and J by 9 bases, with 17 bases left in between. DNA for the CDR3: TGTGCCAGCAGGCGGCTGTGGACAGAACAAGCTTTCTTT. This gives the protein CASRRLWTEQAFF.